These 23 T cell receptor beta chains were all obtained from the same sample, sequenced in a study of shared clonotypes between healthy human individuals. Profiling relied on immunoSEQ multiplex PCR, and the TCRdb table lists in-frame clones only, not all of them. The sample yields roughly 720,000 clones, roughly 88% seen once. Sequencing was carried out using memory CD8+ T cells from PBMCs. Subset specified: CD45RO+ cells pooled with CCR7-negative TemRA cells. These receptors were obtained from a man between 18 and 35 years old in good health. Some clones in this sample may be carry-over from other donors' samples.

This clone was detected only once. This rearrangement joins TRBV18 to TRBJ1-1; 10 nucleotides match TRBD1. CDR1 and CDR2 (germline): KGHSH, LQKENI. This CDR3 is 14 amino acids long. Germline trimming cut 3 bases from V and 5 bases from J; bases unmatched to any gene: 3. CDR3 amino acids: CASSPPDRGTEAFF. CDR3 nucleotide sequence: TGTGCCAGCTCACCCCCGGACAGGGGGACTGAAGCTTTCTTT.

The V call is TRBV7-8, the J call TRBJ2-7; D is unclear. The CDR3 extends over 13 amino acids. Trimming removed 2 bases at V and 6 bases at J, with 11 bases between. CDR1 and CDR2 (germline): SGHVS, FQNEAQ. CDR3 bases: TGTGCCAGCAGCTTAATACTTTATCCCGAGCAGTACTTC. Its protein product is CASSLILYPEQYF.

CDR3 DNA: TGTGCCAGCATGGGAAGTAAGGGCAATCAGCCCCAGCATTTT. Translating it yields CASMGSKGNQPQHF. This chain links TRBV6-4 with TRBJ1-5; D is uncertain. This CDR3 has 14 residues. The V end was cut by 7 bases, the J end by 2 bases, with 12 bases between. Germline lookup yields CDR1 MRHNA and CDR2 SNTAGT.

The chain links TRBV5-1 to TRBJ2-2; maybe TRBD2 (6 bases). CDR1 SGHRS and CDR2 YFSETQ come from the germline V gene. The CDR3 loop spans 16 amino acids. Trimming took 3 bases from V and 5 from J, leaving 17 bases between them. The CDR3 DNA follows: TGCGCCAGCAGCTCCCCGGGAGTTAAGGGAACCGGGGAGCTGTTTTTT. It encodes CASSSPGVKGTGELFF.

V usage is TRBV5-8 and J usage is TRBJ2-7; D is uncertain. This CDR3 comprises 16 residues. From germline, CDR1 is SGHTS and CDR2 YDEGEE. Trimming left V 1 base short and J 1 base short, with 15 bases between. The CDR3 reads CASSLMWGQSSYEQYF. The DNA for the CDR3 is TGTGCCAGCAGCTTGATGTGGGGTCAATCTTCCTACGAGCAGTACTTC.

The chain employs TRBV27 and TRBJ2-7; a possible D gene is TRBD2 (6 bases). Germline CDR1 and CDR2: MNHEY and SMNVEV (reference sequence). V was clipped by 8 bases and J by 0 bases, with 14 bases between them. The CDR3 has 14 amino acids. CDR3 amino acids: CASGGGTHSYEQYF. CDR3 DNA sequence: TGTGCCAGCGGCGGAGGGACTCACTCCTACGAGCAGTACTTC.

This clone came up once. The chain carries TRBV30 and TRBJ2-1; a possible D gene is TRBD2 (5 bases). This CDR3 spans 15 amino acids. V lost 4 bases to trimming and J lost 5 bases, with 18 bases between them. CDR1 GTSNPN and CDR2 SVGIG come from the germline V gene (reference sequence). As DNA, the CDR3 is TGTGCCTGGACCTGGACGGGAACCTTGAACAATGAGCAGTTCTTC. Its protein product is CAWTWTGTLNNEQFF.

The chain uses TRBV7-2 and TRBJ2-1; no clear D. Germline V lookup: CDR1 SGHTA, CDR2 FQGNSA. The CDR3 contains 13 residues. V gave up 1 base and J gave up 2 bases, with 3 bases separating them. In nucleotides, the CDR3 is TGTGCCAGCAGCTTAGGGCCCTACAATGAGCAGTTCTTC. Encoded protein: CASSLGPYNEQFF.

The chain combines TRBV27 with TRBJ2-3, with D perhaps given as TRBD1 or TRBD2 (5 bases each). Germline CDR1 is MNHEY and CDR2 is SMNVEV (reference sequence). V dropped 7 bases and J dropped 8 bases, with 22 bases sitting between them. This CDR3 region has 15 residues. The CDR3 sequence is CASKGAPRGRTTQYF. The CDR3 DNA reads as TGTGCCAGCAAGGGAGCCCCCCGGGGACGAACTACGCAGTATTTT.

The genes are TRBV7-3 and TRBJ2-3; D is ambiguous. The CDR3 is 15 residues long. Germline loops: CDR1 SGHTA, CDR2 FQGTGA. Trimming removed 3 bases from V and 2 bases from J, with 12 bases in between. CDR3 protein: CASSFLGLTTDTQYF. CDR3 bases: TGTGCCAGCAGCTTCCTCGGCCTAACCACAGATACGCAGTATTTT.

This rearrangement joins TRBV7-9 to TRBJ2-1; 9 bases map to TRBD2. V shed 5 bases and J 7 bases; nucleotides not matched to a gene: 12. The CDR3 is 16 amino acids. Germline CDR1 reads SEHNR; CDR2 reads FQNEAQ (reference sequence). The DNA for the CDR3 is TGTGCCAGCAGCCCGGGAAGCGGGAGGTTGTATAATGAGCAGTTCTTC. This codes for CASSPGSGRLYNEQFF.

This clone was recorded once. The chain joins TRBV11-2 to TRBJ2-2, with TRBD1 matching over 7 bases. This CDR3 has 14 amino acids. V lost 3 bases and J lost 6; bases outside the gene matches: 4. The germline gives CDR1 SGHAT, CDR2 FQNNGV. The CDR3 protein is CASSFYTGAGELFF. CDR3 nucleotides: TGTGCCAGCAGCTTTTATACAGGGGCCGGGGAGCTGTTTTTT.

This sequence joins TRBV2 and TRBJ2-3, with 13 bases aligning to TRBD2. Trimming at V came to 4 bases and at J to 5 bases, leaving 18 bases not matched to a gene. Germline values: CDR1 SNHLY, CDR2 FYNNEI. The CDR3 runs 20 residues. The CDR3 spells CASSGNWTSGSLAHKDTQYF. The CDR3 bases are TGTGCCAGCAGTGGGAATTGGACTAGCGGGAGTTTGGCACACAAAGATACGCAGTATTTT.

The chain is built from TRBV5-6 and TRBJ2-1; 11 positions match TRBD2. From germline, CDR1 is SGHDT and CDR2 YYEEEE. Unmatched junction bases numbered 6, after V lost 7 bases and J lost 6 bases. The CDR3 extends over 14 amino acids. CDR3 region: CASVLAGVFNEQFF. The DNA of the CDR3 is TGTGCCAGCGTACTAGCGGGAGTTTTCAATGAGCAGTTCTTC.

This chain links TRBV11-3 with TRBJ2-3; D may be TRBD2 (6 bases). Deletions cut 3 bases from V and 1 base from J, with 11 bases between. CDR3 length: 15 residues. Looked up from germline, CDR1 is SGHNT and CDR2 is YENEEA. The CDR3 sequence is CASSLEGTGTDTQYF. CDR3 DNA: TGTGCCAGCAGCTTGGAGGGTACCGGCACAGATACGCAGTATTTT.

The chain recombines TRBV4-1 with TRBJ2-1, with 10 bases aligning to TRBD1. Germline CDR1 MGHRA, CDR2 YSYEKL. J was trimmed by 9 bases and V by 4 bases; bases with no gene match: 12. CDR3 length: 16 residues. The CDR3 nucleotides are TGCGCCAGCAGCCTACAAGGGTGGGACAGGGGAGGTGAGCAGTTCTTC. Its protein product is CASSLQGWDRGGEQFF.

Note on this clone: This sample also contains other DNA sequences that code for the same CDR3. This chain joins TRBV7-9 and TRBJ2-3; D is unclear. The CDR3 has 12 amino acids. Germline CDR1 SEHNR, CDR2 FQNEAQ (reference sequence). Trimming took 3 bases from V and 4 from J, leaving 5 bases between them. The CDR3 sequence: CASSFGPDTQYF. CDR3 nucleotides: TGTGCCAGCAGCTTTGGCCCAGATACGCAGTATTTT.

The chain employs TRBV5-4 and TRBJ1-2; D is unclear. Trimming left V 0 bases short and J 1 base short, with 10 bases between. Germline CDR1 reads SGHNT; CDR2 reads YYREEE (reference sequence). This CDR3 has 15 amino acids. CDR3 DNA: TGTGCCAGCAGCTTGGGTCGAACCCTTAACTATGGCTACACCTTC. Translated: CASSLGRTLNYGYTF.

The rearrangement uses TRBV19 and TRBJ1-3; D remains unclear. The CDR3 is made up of 16 amino acids. CDR1 and CDR2 from the germline V gene are LNHDA and SQIVND (reference sequence). The V and J ends lost 4 bases and 4 bases respectively, with 17 bases between them. CDR3 protein: CASSKVAAADGNTIYF. The CDR3 DNA sequence: TGTGCCAGTAGTAAGGTGGCCGCCGCGGACGGAAACACCATATATTTT.

This sequence joins TRBV7-9 and TRBJ1-2; a possible D gene is TRBD1 (5 bases). This CDR3 is built from 19 residues. V lost 5 bases and J 0 bases, leaving 25 bases between the germline ends. In germline, CDR1 is SEHNR, CDR2 FQNEAQ (reference sequence). The CDR3 coding sequence is TGTGCCAGCAGCGGAAGGGGCAGGGACTCCCGATTGTCTAACTATGGCTACACCTTC. It specifies CASSGRGRDSRLSNYGYTF.

The J gene is TRBJ2-7, the V gene TRBV7-8; a weak D match, TRBD1 (6 bases). Per the germline V gene, CDR1 is SGHVS and CDR2 is FQNEAQ. Trimming took 3 bases from V and 6 from J, leaving 12 bases between them. CDR3 length: 13 residues. DNA for the CDR3: TGTGCCAGCAGCTTGACAGGAGCCATCGAGCAGTACTTC. Protein sequence: CASSLTGAIEQYF.

Concerning this clone: This CDR3 is also generated by other DNA sequences in the sample. The chain employs TRBV27 and TRBJ1-1; tentatively, D is TRBD1 (6 bases). V lost 0 bases, J lost 6 bases, and 8 bases lay in between. The CDR3 extends over 13 amino acids. Germline V gives CDR1 MNHEY, CDR2 SMNVEV (reference sequence). CDR3 in amino acids: CASSLSRGAEAFF. CDR3 DNA: TGTGCCAGCAGTTTATCTAGGGGGGCTGAAGCTTTCTTT.

Remarks on this clone: This could be a read error, since a much larger clone is one nucleotide away. The chain has TRBV9 and TRBJ2-1; D remains unclear. Germline V gene lookup returns CDR1 SGDLS and CDR2 YYNGEE. V was trimmed by 3 bases and J by 0 bases, leaving 4 bases between them. This CDR3 contains 13 residues. The CDR3 bases are TGTGCCAGCAGCGACAGCTCCTACAATGAGCAGTTCTTC. This sequence encodes CASSDSSYNEQFF.